The present T cell receptor (beta chain) was sequenced within a study of blood T cell repertoires in COVID-19. The repertoire was sequenced with immunoSEQ multiplex PCR; TCRdb's copy has only in-frame clones and lacks some. This table has 40,000 or so clones, 80% to 90% appearing once. Turning to this clone: The junction departs from the called germline gene at one end, perhaps through a read error.

Germline V gene data show CDR1 as LNHDA and CDR2 as SQIVND (reference sequence). The CDR3 has 17 amino acids. This TCR derives from a human donor in a cohort sampled during active COVID-19. Sequenced: peripheral blood. This chain joins TRBV19 and TRBJ1-5, with a weak D call TRBD1 (6 bases). The CDR3 nucleotides read TGTGCCAGTAGTATCCCCAACAGGGAGATTAGCCATCAGCCCCAGCATTTT. This codes for CASSIPNREISHQPQHF.